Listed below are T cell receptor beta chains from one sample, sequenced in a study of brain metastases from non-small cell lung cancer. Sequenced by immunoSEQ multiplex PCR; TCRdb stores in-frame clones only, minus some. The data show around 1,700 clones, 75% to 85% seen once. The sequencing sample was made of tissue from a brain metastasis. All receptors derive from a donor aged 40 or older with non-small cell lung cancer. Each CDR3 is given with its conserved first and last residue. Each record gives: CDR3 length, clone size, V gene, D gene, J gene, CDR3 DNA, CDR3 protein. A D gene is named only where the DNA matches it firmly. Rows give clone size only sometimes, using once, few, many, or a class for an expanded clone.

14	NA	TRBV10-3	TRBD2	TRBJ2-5	TGTGCCATCGGACTAGCGGGAGGGCAAGAGACCCAGTACTTC	CAIGLAGGQETQYF
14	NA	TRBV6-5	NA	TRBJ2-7	TGTGCCAGCGCCCTTGACTGGAGCTCCTACGAGCAGTACTTC	CASALDWSSYEQYF
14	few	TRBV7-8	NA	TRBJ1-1	TGTGCCAGCAGCTTAGAGAGGGGGAACACTGAAGCTTTCTTT	CASSLERGNTEAFF
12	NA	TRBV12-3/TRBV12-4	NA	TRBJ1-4	TGTGCCAGCACCCTGGAGAGGGAAGGACTGTTTTTT	CASTLEREGLFF
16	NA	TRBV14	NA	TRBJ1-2	TGTGCCAGCAGCCAAGATGGAGCAGGGGTGGGCTATGGCTACACCTTC	CASSQDGAGVGYGYTF
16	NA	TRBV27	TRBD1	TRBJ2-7	TGTGCCAGCAGTTTCCGGGACAGCCGTCTCGGAGACGAGCAGTACTTC	CASSFRDSRLGDEQYF
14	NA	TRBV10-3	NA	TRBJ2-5	TGTGCCATCACGGCGACAGGAACGCAAAAAACCCAGTACTTC	CAITATGTQKTQYF
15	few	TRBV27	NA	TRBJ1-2	TGTGCCAGCAGTTTAAAAACGGACGGGGTGTATGGCTACACCTTC	CASSLKTDGVYGYTF
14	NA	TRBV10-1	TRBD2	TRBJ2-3	TGCGCCAGCAGTCAAGCGGGGGACTTCTATACGCAGTATTTT	CASSQAGDFYTQYF
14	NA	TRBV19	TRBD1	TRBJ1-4	TGTGCCAGTACCCGACAGGGAGGGGGTGAAAAACTGTTTTTT	CASTRQGGGEKLFF
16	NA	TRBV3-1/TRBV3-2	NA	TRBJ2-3	TGTGCCAGCAGCCAAGATACGGGACGAGTCACAGATACGCAGTATTTT	CASSQDTGRVTDTQYF
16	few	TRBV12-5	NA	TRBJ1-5	TGTGCTAGTGGTTTGAGTCCGGGAATAGGCAATCAGCCCCAGCATTTT	CASGLSPGIGNQPQHF
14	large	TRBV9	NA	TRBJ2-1	TGTGCCAGCAGCGTAGGATGGAGGGACAATGAGCAGTTCTTC	CASSVGWRDNEQFF
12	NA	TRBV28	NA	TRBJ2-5	TGTGCCAGCAGAGTAGGGCAAAAGACCCAGTACTTC	CASRVGQKTQYF
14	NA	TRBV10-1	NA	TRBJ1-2	TGCGCCAGCAGAAGTGGGTCCCACCCTTATGGCTACACCTTT	CASRSGSHPYGYTF
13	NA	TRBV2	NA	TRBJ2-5	TGTGCCAGCAGTGCGGTCCCAAGGGAGACCCAGTACTTC	CASSAVPRETQYF
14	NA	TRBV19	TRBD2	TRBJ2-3	TGTGCCAGTAAGGCTAGCGGGGGATTAGATACGCAGTATTTT	CASKASGGLDTQYF
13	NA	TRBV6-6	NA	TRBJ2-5	TGTGCCAGCAGTTACGGTCTTCAAGAGACCCAGTACTTC	CASSYGLQETQYF
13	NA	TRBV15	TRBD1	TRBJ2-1	TGTGCCACCAGCAGACAGGGGGCTGATGAGCAGTTCTTC	CATSRQGADEQFF
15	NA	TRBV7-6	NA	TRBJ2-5	TGTGCCAGCAGCGTAAGGATGGGGGGCGGAGAGACCCAGTACTTC	CASSVRMGGGETQYF
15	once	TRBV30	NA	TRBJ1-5	TGTGCCTGGGCAGCGGGACTCCTGAGCAATCAGCCCCAGCATTTT	CAWAAGLLSNQPQHF
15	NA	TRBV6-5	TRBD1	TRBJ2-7	TGTGCCAGCAGTTCGGCCGGGACAGGAGGCTACGAGCAGTACTTC	CASSSAGTGGYEQYF
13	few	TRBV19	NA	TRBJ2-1	TGTGCCAGTAGTATGCGGACCCACAATGAGCAGTTCTTC	CASSMRTHNEQFF
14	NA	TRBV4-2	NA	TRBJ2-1	TGTGCCAGCAGCCAAGAGTGGGGGACCAATGAGCAGTTCTTC	CASSQEWGTNEQFF
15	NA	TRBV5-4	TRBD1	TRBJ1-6	TGTGCCAGCAGCTTGGGGGTAGGGGGCAGGTCACCCCTCCACTTT	CASSLGVGGRSPLHF
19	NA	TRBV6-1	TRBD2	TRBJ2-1	TGTGCCAGCAGTGAAAGTAGCGGGGGGGCAGTGGGGTCTTACAATGAGCAGTTCTTC	CASSESSGGAVGSYNEQFF
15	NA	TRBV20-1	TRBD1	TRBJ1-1	TGCAGTGCTAGTCTCTCGAGACAGGGAGTTGGTGAAGCTTTCTTT	CSASLSRQGVGEAFF
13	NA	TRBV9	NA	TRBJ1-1	TGTGCCAGCAGCGTACAGGGACGGACTGAAGCTTTCTTT	CASSVQGRTEAFF
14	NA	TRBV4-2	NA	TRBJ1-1	TGTGCCAGCAGCCAAGATCGCACAAACACTGAAGCTTTCTTT	CASSQDRTNTEAFF
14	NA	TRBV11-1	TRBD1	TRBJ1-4	TGTGCCAGCAGCCGTGGACAGGGCGATGAAAAACTGTTTTTT	CASSRGQGDEKLFF
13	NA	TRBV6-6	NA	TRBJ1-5	TGTGTCAGCACTAAAACAGGGAATCAGCCCCAGCATTTT	CVSTKTGNQPQHF
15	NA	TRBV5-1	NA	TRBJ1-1	TGCGCCAGCAGCTTGATCTGGGGTATGAACACTGAAGCTTTCTTT	CASSLIWGMNTEAFF
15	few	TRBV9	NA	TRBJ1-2	TGTGCCAGCAGCGCCAGGACAGAAGCTAACTATGGCTACACCTTC	CASSARTEANYGYTF
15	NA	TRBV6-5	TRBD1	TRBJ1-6	TGTGCCAGCAGACTTGTCGGGACAGATAATTCACCCCTCCACTTT	CASRLVGTDNSPLHF
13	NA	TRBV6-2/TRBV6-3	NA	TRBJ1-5	TGTGCCAGCAGTTTATGGGGAAATCAGCCCCAGCATTTT	CASSLWGNQPQHF
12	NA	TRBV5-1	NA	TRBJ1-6	TGCGCCAGCAGCCCTGGGGAATCACCCCTCCACTTT	CASSPGESPLHF
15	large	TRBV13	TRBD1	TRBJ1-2	TGTGCCAGCAGCCCCGGACAGGGGGCTACCTATGGCTACACCTTC	CASSPGQGATYGYTF
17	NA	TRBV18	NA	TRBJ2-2	TGTGCCAGCTCACCAAGCGGCAGAGGGTTTATCACCGGGGAGCTGTTTTTT	CASSPSGRGFITGELFF
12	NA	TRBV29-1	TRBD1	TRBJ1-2	TGCAGCGTTGGGGGACAGAACTATGGCTACACCTTC	CSVGGQNYGYTF
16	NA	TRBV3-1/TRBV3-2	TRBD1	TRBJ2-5	TGTGCCAGCAGCCGTACCGGGACAGGGAATGAAGAGACCCAGTACTTC	CASSRTGTGNEETQYF
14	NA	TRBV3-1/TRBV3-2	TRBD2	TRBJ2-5	TGTGCCAGCAGCCACACTAGCGGGGGAGAGACCCAGTACTTC	CASSHTSGGETQYF
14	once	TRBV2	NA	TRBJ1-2	TGTGCCAGCAGTGAAAATTCGGGGTTCTATGGCTACACCTTC	CASSENSGFYGYTF
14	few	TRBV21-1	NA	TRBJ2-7	TGTGCCAGCAGCACAGGGGAGGGCTCCTACGAGCAGTACTTC	CASSTGEGSYEQYF
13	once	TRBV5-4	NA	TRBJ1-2	TGTGCCAGCAGCTTGACTAAGAACTATGGCTACACCTTC	CASSLTKNYGYTF
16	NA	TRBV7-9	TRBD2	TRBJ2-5	TGTGCCAGCAGCTTACTCTCCTCGGGGGGCCAAGAGACCCAGTACTTC	CASSLLSSGGQETQYF
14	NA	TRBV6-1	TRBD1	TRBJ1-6	TGTGCCAGCAGTGAAGCACCGACAGGGCGACCCCTCCACTTT	CASSEAPTGRPLHF
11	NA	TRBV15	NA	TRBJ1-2	TGTGCCACCAGCACTACTTATGGCTACACCTTC	CATSTTYGYTF
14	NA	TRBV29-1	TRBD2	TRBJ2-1	TGCAGCGCTCCCGGGACTAGCGGGGCCAATGAGCAGTTCTTC	CSAPGTSGANEQFF